This T cell receptor (beta chain) was sequenced for a study of identifying expanded T cells in peripheral blood. Profiling relied on immunoSEQ multiplex PCR, and the TCRdb table lists in-frame clones only, not all of them. The sample carries approximately 85,000 clones, 84% recorded once. Turning to this clone: The antigen is undetermined.

The trim removed 0 bases at V and 8 bases at J, leaving 8 bases unmatched. Germline-derived CDR1 and CDR2 are SGDLS and YYNGEE. The CDR3 sequence is 15 residues long. Healthy donors had no documented immune events, such as infections, while sampled. General study findings and limits: Over approximately two and four weeks, about 15 and 19 clones changed, versus approximately 1.2 between replicates.

The sequencing sample was made of blood. This TCR was recovered from a person aged 18 to 70 in good health. The gene calls are TRBV9 and TRBJ2-1; 7 bases fit TRBD2. CDR3 bases: TGTGCCAGCAGCGTAGAGGGGCGGGAGTCTTATGAGCAGTTCTTC. It encodes CASSVEGRESYEQFF.